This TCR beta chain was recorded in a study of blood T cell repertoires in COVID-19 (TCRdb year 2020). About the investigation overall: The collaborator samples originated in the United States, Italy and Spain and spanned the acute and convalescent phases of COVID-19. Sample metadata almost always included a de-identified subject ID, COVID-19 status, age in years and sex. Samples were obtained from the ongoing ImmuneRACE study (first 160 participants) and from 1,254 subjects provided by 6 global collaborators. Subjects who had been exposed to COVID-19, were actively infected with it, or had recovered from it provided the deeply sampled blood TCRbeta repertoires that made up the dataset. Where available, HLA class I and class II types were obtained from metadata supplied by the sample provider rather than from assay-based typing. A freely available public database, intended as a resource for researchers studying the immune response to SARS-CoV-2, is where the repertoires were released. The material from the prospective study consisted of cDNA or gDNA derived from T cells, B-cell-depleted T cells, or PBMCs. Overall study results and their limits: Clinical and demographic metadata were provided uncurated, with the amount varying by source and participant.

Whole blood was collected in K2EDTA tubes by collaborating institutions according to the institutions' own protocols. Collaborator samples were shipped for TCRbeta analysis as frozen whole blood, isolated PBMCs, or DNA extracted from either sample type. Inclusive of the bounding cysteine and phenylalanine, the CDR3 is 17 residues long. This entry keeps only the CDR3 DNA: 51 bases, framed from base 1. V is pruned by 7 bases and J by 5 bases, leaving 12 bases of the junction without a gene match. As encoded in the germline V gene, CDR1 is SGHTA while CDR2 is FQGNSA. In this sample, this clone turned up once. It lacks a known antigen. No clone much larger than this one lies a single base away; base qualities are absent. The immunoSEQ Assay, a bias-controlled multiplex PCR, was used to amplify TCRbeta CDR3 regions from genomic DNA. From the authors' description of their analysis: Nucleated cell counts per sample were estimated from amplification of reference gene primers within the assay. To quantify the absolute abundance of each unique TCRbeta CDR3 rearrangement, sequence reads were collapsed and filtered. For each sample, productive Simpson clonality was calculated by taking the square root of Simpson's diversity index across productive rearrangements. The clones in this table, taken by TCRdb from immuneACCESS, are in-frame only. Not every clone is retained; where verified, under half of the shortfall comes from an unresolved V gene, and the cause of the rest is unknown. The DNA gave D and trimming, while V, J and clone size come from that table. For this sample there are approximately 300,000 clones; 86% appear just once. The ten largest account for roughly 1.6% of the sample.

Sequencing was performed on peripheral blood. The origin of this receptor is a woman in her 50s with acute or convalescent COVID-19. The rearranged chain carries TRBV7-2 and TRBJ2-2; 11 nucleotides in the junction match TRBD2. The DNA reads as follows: TGTGCCAGCAACCAGGGGGCCGGACTAGCGGGTACCGGGGAGCTGTTTTTT. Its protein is CASNQGAGLAGTGELFF.